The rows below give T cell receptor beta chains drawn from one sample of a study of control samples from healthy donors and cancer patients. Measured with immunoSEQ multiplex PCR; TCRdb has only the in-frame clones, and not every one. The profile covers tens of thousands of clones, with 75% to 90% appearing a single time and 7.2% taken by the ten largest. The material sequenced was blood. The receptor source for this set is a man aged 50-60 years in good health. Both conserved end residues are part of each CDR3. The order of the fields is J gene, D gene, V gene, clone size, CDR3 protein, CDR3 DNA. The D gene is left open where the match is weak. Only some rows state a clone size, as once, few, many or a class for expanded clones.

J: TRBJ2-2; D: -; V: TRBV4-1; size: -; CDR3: CASSQVLGANTGELFF; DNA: TGCGCCAGCAGCCAAGTTCTGGGGGCGAACACCGGGGAGCTGTTTTTT
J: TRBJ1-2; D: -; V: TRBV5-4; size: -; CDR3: CASSSEDSNYGYTF; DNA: TGTGCCAGCAGCTCCGAGGACAGTAACTATGGCTACACCTTC
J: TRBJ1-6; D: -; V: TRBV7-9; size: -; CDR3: CASSPDRTRYSPLHF; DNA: TGTGCCAGCAGCCCTGACAGGACCCGATATTCACCCCTCCACTTT
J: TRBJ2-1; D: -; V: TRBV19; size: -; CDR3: CASSSGTTRVNEQFF; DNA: TGTGCCAGTAGTTCCGGGACGACTCGAGTCAATGAGCAGTTCTTC
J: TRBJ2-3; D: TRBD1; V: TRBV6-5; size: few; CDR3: CASSYAQGATDTQYF; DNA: TGTGCCAGCAGTTACGCACAGGGGGCCACAGATACGCAGTATTTT
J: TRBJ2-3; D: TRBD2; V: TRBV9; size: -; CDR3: CASSLGTSGGPTSTDTQYF; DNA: TGTGCCAGCAGCCTCGGGACTAGCGGGGGGCCTACTAGCACAGATACGCAGTATTTT
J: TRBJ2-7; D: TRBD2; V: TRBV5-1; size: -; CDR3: CASSSTSHTGLAGIEQYF; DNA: TGCGCCAGCAGCTCGACGAGCCACACGGGACTAGCGGGGATCGAGCAGTACTTC
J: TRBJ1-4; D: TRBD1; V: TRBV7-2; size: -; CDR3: CASSLGTGKSEKLFF; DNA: TGTGCCAGCAGCTTAGGGACAGGGAAATCTGAAAAACTGTTTTTT
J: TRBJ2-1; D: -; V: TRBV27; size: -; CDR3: CASSPLGIEQFF; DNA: TGTGCCAGCAGTCCCTTAGGCATTGAGCAGTTCTTC
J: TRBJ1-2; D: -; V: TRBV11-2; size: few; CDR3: CASSFASGYTF; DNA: TGTGCCAGCAGCTTTGCTAGCGGCTACACCTTC
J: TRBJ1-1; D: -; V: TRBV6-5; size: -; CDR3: CASSSDRGRMNTEAFF; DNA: TGTGCCAGCAGTTCTGATCGGGGGCGGATGAACACTGAAGCTTTCTTT
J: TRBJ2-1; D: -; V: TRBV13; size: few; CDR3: CASSLARFDPTYNEQFF; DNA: TGTGCCAGCAGCTTAGCCAGGTTCGACCCCACCTACAATGAGCAGTTCTTC
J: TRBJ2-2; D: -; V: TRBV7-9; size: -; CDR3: CASSHVVVPSLRARELFF; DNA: TGTGCCAGCAGCCACGTAGTAGTACCGTCTCTCAGGGCACGGGAGCTGTTTTTT
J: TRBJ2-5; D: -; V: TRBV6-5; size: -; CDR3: CASSSLQGRETQYF; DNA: TGTGCCAGCAGTTCATTACAGGGAAGAGAGACCCAGTACTTC
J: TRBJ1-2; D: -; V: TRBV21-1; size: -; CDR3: CATEAPTGEKNYGYTF; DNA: TGTGCCACTGAAGCTCCCACAGGGGAGAAGAACTATGGCTACACCTTC
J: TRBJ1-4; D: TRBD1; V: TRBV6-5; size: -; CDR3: CASSKNRGPNEKLFF; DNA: TGTGCCAGCAGTAAAAACAGGGGCCCGAATGAAAAACTGTTTTTT
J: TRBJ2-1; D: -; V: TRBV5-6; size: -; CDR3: CASSYDGLSSYNEQFF; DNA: TGTGCCAGCAGCTATGATGGGCTGAGCTCCTACAATGAGCAGTTCTTC
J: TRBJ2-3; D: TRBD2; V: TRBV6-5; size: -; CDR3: CASSTGTSGGDTQYF; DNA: TGTGCCAGCAGTACAGGGACTAGCGGGGGAGATACGCAGTATTTT
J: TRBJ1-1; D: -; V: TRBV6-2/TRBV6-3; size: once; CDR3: CASSLSGNTEAFF; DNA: TGTGCCAGCAGTTTGTCAGGGAACACTGAAGCTTTCTTT
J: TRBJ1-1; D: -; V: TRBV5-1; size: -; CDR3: CASSFRGYDTEAFF; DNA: TGCGCCAGCAGCTTTCGGGGGTACGACACTGAAGCTTTCTTT
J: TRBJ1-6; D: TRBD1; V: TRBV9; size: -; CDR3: CASSVDARGGSPLHF; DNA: TGTGCCAGCAGCGTAGACGCCAGGGGGGGTTCACCCCTCCACTTT
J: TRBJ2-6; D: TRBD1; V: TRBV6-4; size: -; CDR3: CASSGQGPSGANVLTF; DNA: TGTGCCAGCAGTGGACAGGGACCCTCCGGGGCCAACGTCCTGACTTTC
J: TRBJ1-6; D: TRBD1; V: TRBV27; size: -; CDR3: CASTGAQGAYNSPLHF; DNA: TGTGCCAGCACCGGGGCACAGGGGGCCTATAATTCACCCCTCCACTTT
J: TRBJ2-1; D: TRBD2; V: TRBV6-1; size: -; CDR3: CASSEPRLAGNEQFF; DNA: TGTGCCAGCAGTGAACCGCGGCTAGCGGGGAATGAGCAGTTCTTC
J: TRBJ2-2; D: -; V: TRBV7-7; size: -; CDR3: CASSPGGGELFF; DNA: TGTGCTAGCAGCCCCGGGGGTGGGGAGCTGTTTTTT
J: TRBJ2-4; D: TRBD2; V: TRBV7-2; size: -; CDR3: CASGLAGGPAKNIQYF; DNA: TGTGCCAGCGGATTAGCGGGGGGGCCGGCCAAAAACATTCAGTACTTC
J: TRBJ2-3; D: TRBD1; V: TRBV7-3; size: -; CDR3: CASSFKGALDTQYF; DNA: TGTGCCAGCAGCTTTAAGGGGGCGCTGGATACGCAGTATTTT
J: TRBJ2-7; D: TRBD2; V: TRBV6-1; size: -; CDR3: CASSEWGLAEIYEQYF; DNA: TGTGCCAGCAGTGAATGGGGACTAGCGGAAATCTACGAGCAGTACTTC
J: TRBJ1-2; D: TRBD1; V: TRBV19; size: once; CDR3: CASKETGGRALYGYTF; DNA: TGTGCCAGTAAAGAGACAGGGGGCCGGGCCCTGTATGGCTACACCTTC
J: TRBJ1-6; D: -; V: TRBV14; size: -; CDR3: CASSREGTLPGSPLHF; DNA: TGTGCCAGCAGCCGGGAGGGGACTCTTCCCGGGTCACCCCTCCACTTT
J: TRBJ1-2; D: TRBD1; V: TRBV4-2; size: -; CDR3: CASSQDLGTGNYGYTF; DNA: TGTGCCAGCAGCCAAGATCTCGGGACAGGGAACTATGGCTACACCTTC
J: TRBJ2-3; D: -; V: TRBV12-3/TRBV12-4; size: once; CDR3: CASSTSPDTQYF; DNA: TGTGCCAGCAGTACCTCCCCAGATACGCAGTATTTT
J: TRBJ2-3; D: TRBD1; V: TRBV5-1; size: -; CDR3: CASSPTETGKTDTQYF; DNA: TGCGCCAGCAGCCCGACAGAGACAGGGAAGACAGATACGCAGTATTTT
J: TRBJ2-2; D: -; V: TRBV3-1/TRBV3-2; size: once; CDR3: CASSQGSTGELFF; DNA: TGTGCCAGCAGCCAAGGATCAACCGGGGAGCTGTTTTTT
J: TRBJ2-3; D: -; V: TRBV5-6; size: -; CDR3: CASSLLGRTDTQYF; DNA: TGTGCCAGCAGCTTGCTGGGGAGGACAGATACGCAGTATTTT
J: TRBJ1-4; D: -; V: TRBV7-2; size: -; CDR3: CASSQSGGRPEKLFF; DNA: TGTGCCAGCAGCCAATCCGGGGGGCGACCTGAAAAACTGTTTTTT